The following is a TCR beta chain sequence with its context. As every portion of the isolated RNA was reverse transcribed, the sequencing read expressed TCRB transcripts. Naive, central memory and regulatory T cell samples averaged roughly 4 million reads. TCRdb keeps only in-frame clones here, not all; method: immunoSEQ multiplex PCR. The profile shows some 400,000 clones, over 12% of them singletons. These data come from a study of beta chain features in type 1 diabetes. This TCR came from a woman aged 18-29 years in good health. The sample was naive CD4+ T cells from blood.

CDR3 in amino acids: CASTQGGIVYTEAFF. Written as DNA, the CDR3 is TGTGCCAGCACCCAGGGGGGTATAGTGTACACTGAAGCTTTCTTT. The chain uses TRBV7-8 and TRBJ1-1, with TRBD1 identical over 7 bases. V was pared by 7 bases and J by 3 bases, with 11 bases of the junction left unmatched. Germline CDR1 is SGHVS and CDR2 is FQNEAQ. The CDR3 sequence is 15 residues long.